This T cell receptor (beta chain) was identified during a study of OX40 agonist ivuxolimab in advanced cancers. About the research overall: Ivuxolimab was delivered to patients intravenously every 2 weeks at doses spanning 0.01 to 10 mg/kg.

Method: immunoSEQ multiplex PCR; TCRdb's copy keeps in-frame clones and lacks some. The sample holds about 58,000 clones, 80% to 90% seen once. The count of this clone is one. The CDR3 consists of 14 residues. The V gene lost 3 bases and the J gene lost 4 bases, with 12 bases spanning the gap. Germline V gene data show CDR1 as KGHSH and CDR2 as LQKENI. This receptor was obtained from an adult with an advanced solid tumor such as melanoma, head and neck, liver or kidney cancer. The genes are TRBV18 and TRBJ1-1; D unclear. The material was CD4+ or CD8+ T cells sorted from blood, obtained in a trial of the OX40 agonist ivuxolimab. The CDR3 region is CASSPLREATEAFF. The CDR3 DNA follows: TGTGCCAGCTCACCGCTCCGGGAGGCCACTGAAGCTTTCTTT.